The T cell receptor beta chain described here comes from a study of human T cells and chemical hapten exposure. On the study more broadly: Across its roughly 24 weeks, the study gave patients weekly diphenylcyclopropenone doses to the scalp.

TCRdb used MiXCR to reprocess the RACE reads, holding one entry per CDR3 protein. The data contain 150,000 to 200,000 distinct CDR3 sequences, about 20% of them seen just once; the ten biggest clones take up over 6.5%. V shed 7 bases and J shed 0 bases, with 8 bases lying between them. The germline gives CDR1 ENHRY, CDR2 SYGVKD. This CDR3 is built from 13 residues. In regard to this clonotype: Its antigen is as yet unknown.

Whole-study findings and limits: Higher patch test scores went with higher counts of PT1 expanded TCRs.

The time point here: patch test 1, 2 weeks after DPC sensitization. Treatment given: therapeutic diphenylcyclopropenone sensitization with weekly scalp DPC. This sequence was found in a woman between 50 and 59 years old with alopecia areata. Some clones in this sample may be carry-over from other donors' samples. The rearrangement joins TRBV10-3 to TRBJ2-3; D gene unclear. The starting material was whole blood, obtained in connection with sensitization to the hapten diphenylcyclopropenone (DPC). The chain's CDR3 is CAINADSTDTQYF. The CDR3 DNA follows: TGTGCCATCAACGCGGACAGCACAGATACGCAGTATTTT.